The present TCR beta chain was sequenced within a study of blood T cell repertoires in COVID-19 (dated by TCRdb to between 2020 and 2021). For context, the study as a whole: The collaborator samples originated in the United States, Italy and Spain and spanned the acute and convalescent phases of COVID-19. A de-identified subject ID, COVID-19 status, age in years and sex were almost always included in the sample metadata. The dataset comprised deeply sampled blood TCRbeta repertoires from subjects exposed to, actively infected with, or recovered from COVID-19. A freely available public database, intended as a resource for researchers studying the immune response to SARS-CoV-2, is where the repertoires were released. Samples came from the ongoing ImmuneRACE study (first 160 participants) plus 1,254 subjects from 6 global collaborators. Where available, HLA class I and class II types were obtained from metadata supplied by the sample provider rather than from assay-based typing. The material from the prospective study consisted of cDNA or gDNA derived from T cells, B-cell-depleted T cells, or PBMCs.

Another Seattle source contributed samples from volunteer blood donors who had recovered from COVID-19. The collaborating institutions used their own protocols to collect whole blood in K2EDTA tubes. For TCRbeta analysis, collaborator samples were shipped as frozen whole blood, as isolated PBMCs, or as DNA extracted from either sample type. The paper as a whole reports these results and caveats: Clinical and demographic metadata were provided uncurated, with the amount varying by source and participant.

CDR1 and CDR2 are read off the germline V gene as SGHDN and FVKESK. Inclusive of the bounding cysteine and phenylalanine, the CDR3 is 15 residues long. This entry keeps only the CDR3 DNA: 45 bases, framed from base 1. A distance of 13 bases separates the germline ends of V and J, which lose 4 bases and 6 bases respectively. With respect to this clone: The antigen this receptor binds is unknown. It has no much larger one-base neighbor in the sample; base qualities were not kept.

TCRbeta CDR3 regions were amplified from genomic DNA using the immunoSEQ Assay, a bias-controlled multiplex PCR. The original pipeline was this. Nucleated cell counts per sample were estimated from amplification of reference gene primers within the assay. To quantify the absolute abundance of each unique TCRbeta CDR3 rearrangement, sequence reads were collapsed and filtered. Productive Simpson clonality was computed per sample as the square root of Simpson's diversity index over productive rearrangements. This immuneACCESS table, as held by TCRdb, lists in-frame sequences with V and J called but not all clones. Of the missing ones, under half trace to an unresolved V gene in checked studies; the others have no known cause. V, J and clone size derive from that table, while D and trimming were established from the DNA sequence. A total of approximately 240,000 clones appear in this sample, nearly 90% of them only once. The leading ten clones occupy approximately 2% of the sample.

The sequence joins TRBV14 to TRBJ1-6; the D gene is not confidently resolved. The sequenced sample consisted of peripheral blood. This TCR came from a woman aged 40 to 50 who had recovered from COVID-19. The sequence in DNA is TGTGCCAGCAGCCCGGCGGGGTTTATTAATTCACCCCTCCACTTT. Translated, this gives CASSPAGFINSPLHF.